This T cell receptor (beta chain) was documented in a study of monozygotic twins with inflammatory bowel disease. Whole-study results and caveats: No difference in repertoire similarity was seen between concordant and discordant twins, possibly because power was limited. The study found lower TCRbeta diversity (inverse Simpson) in IBD patients than in healthy co-twins.

CDR3 length: 14 residues. Per germline, CDR1 DFQATT and CDR2 SNEGSKA (reference sequence). As for this clonotype: Its antigen is unidentified.

With the 5' RACE reads reprocessed, TCRdb shows one record per CDR3 protein and no DNA. Its table lists some 150,000 distinct CDR3 sequences. This receptor was identified in a human donor with ulcerative colitis or Crohn's disease, or a healthy co-twin of an affected twin (not recorded which). The sequencing sample was made of blood. The J gene is TRBJ1-2, the V gene TRBV20-1; TCRdb gives TRBD1 as the D gene, but with no DNA this cannot be confirmed. CDR3 protein: CSAGPGQANYGYTF.